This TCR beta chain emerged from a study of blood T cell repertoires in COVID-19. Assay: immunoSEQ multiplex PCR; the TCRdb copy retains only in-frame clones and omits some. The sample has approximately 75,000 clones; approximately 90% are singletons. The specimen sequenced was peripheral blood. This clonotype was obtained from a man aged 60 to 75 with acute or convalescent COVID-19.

CDR3 loop: CASSPLDRGAFF. CDR3 in DNA: TGTGCCAGCTCACCCCTTGACCGGGGAGCTTTCTTT. V is TRBV18 and J is TRBJ1-1; no firm D call. With 3 bases removed from V and 10 bases from J, the gap between germline ends came to 12 bases. The germline CDR1 and CDR2 sequences are KGHSH and LQKENI. The CDR3 totals 12 residues. Full variable domain (missing parts from reference TRBV18 and TRBJ1-1): NAGVMQNPRHLVRRRGQEARLRCSPMKGHSHVYWYRQLPEEGLKFMVYLQKENIIDESGMPKERFSAEFPKEGPSILRIQQVVRGDSAAYFCASSPLDRGAFFGQGTRLTVV.